The present T cell receptor (beta chain) was sequenced within a study of shared clonotypes between healthy human individuals. This clone was counted a few times. Its matching antigen is unknown. CD45RO-negative CD8 cells positively selected for CCR7 made up the naive population, which excluded terminally differentiated effector memory CD45RA+ cells. All the donors were Caucasian adults who lived in Nashville, Tennessee. General study results and limits: Non-shared clonotypes had lower generation probabilities than those shared by all four donors. Sequencing depth was expected to affect clonotype sharing among donors.

Deletions cut 2 bases from V and 0 bases from J, with 5 bases between. CDR1 and CDR2 (germline): SGHAT, FQNNGV. CDR3 length: 14 amino acids. It was at deep level that the assay was run. Libraries were prepared by immunoSEQ multiplex PCR; TCRdb keeps only in-frame clonotypes and omits some of them. The data contain about 2 million clones, approximately 94% of them singletons. This chain links TRBV11-2 with TRBJ1-5; D gene uncertain. The receptor was derived from a man in his late teens or twenties in good health. The sequenced sample consisted of naive CD8+ T cells sorted from blood. CDR3 in amino acids: CASSLSDSNQPQHF. The CDR3 bases are TGTGCCAGCAGCTTAAGCGATAGCAATCAGCCCCAGCATTTT.